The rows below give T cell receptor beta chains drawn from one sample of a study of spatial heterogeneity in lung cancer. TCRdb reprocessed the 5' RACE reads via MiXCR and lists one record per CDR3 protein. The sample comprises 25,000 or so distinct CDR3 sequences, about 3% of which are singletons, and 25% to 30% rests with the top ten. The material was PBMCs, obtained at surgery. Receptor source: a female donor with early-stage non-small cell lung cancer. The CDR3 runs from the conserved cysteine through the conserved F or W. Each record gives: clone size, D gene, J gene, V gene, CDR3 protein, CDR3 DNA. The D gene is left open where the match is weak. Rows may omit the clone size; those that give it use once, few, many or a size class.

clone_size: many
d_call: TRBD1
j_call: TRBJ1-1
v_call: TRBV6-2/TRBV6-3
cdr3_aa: CASGQGAFTEAFF
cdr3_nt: TGTGCCAGCGGTCAGGGGGCGTTCACTGAAGCTTTCTTT

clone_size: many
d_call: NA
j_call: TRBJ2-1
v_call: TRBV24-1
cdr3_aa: CATSTGTYNEQFF
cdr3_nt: TGTGCCACCAGCACAGGCACCTACAATGAGCAGTTCTTC

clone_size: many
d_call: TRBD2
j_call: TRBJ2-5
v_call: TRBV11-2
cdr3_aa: CASRLAGGGQETQYF
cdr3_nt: TGTGCCAGCAGGCTAGCGGGAGGAGGTCAAGAGACCCAGTACTTC

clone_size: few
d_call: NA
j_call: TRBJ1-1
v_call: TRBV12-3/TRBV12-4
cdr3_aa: CASSFRGSTEAFF
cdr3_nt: TGTGCCAGCAGTTTTCGAGGGTCCACTGAAGCTTTCTTT

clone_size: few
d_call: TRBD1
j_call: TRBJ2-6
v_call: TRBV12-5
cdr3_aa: CASGSILWTGKNSGANVLTF
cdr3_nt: TGTGCTAGTGGTTCCATCCTTTGGACAGGGAAAAACTCTGGGGCCAACGTCCTGACTTTC

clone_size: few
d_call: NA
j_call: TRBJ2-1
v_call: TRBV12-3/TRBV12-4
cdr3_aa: CASSPYGGEQFF
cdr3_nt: TGTGCCAGCAGCCCCTACGGGGGTGAGCAGTTCTTC

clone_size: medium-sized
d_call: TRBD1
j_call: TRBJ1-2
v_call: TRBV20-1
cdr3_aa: CSARPLIRDSINYGYTF
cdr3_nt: TGCAGTGCTAGACCGCTAATCCGGGACAGTATAAACTATGGCTACACCTTC

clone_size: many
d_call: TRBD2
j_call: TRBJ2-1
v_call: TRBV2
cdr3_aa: CASRRRTSGSYSYNEQFF
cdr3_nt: TGTGCCAGCAGGCGTCGGACTAGCGGCTCATACTCCTACAATGAGCAGTTCTTC

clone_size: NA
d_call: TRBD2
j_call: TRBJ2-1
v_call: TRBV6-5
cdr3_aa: CASSYWTSGINEQFF
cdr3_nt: TGTGCCAGCAGTTACTGGACTAGCGGGATAAATGAGCAGTTCTTC

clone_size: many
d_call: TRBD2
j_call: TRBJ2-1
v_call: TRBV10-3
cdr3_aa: CAISEPRTSGTSYNEQFF
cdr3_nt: TGTGCCATCAGTGAGCCCAGGACTAGCGGGACCTCCTACAATGAGCAGTTCTTC

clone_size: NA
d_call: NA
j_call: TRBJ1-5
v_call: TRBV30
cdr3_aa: CAWSVPGASQPQHF
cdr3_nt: TGTGCCTGGAGTGTACCTGGGGCGAGTCAGCCCCAGCATTTT

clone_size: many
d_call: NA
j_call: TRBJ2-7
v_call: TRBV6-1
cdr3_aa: CASSPQGGSYEQYF
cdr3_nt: TGTGCCAGCAGTCCGCAGGGGGGGTCCTACGAGCAGTACTTC

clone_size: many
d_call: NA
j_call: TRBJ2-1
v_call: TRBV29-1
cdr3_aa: CSVEPIFYNEQFF
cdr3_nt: TGCAGCGTTGAACCTATCTTCTACAATGAGCAGTTCTTC

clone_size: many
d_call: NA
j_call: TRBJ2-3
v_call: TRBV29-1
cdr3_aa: CSVDFTRTGWGTDTQYF
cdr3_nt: TGCAGCGTTGATTTCACACGAACCGGGTGGGGCACAGATACGCAGTATTTT

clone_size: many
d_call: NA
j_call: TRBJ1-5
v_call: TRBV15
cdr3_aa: CATSRDLGDGQPQHF
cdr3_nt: TGTGCCACCAGCAGAGATTTAGGGGACGGTCAGCCCCAGCATTTT

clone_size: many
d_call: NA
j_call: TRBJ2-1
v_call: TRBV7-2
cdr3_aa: CASKPGESSASNEQFF
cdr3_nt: TGTGCCAGCAAACCCGGCGAATCTAGCGCTTCCAATGAGCAGTTCTTC

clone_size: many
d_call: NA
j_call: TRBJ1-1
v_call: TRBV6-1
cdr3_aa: CASPDPGVTEAFF
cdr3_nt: TGTGCCAGCCCGGACCCCGGGGTCACTGAAGCTTTCTTT

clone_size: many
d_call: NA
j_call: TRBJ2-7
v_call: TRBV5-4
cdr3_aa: CASSPRLGAYEQYF
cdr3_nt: TGTGCCAGCAGCCCTCGGCTAGGGGCGTACGAGCAGTACTTC

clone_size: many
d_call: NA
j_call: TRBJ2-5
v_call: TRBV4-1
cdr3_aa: CASSQLIGETQYF
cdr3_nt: TGCGCCAGCAGCCAACTTATAGGCGAGACCCAGTACTTC

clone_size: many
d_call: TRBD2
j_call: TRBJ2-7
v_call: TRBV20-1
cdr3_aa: CSANGLAAYEQYF
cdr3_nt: TGCAGTGCTAACGGACTAGCGGCCTACGAGCAGTACTTC

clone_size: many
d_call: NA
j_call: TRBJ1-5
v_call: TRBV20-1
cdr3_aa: CSARITDQPQHF
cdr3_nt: TGCAGTGCTAGAATAACAGATCAGCCCCAGCATTTT

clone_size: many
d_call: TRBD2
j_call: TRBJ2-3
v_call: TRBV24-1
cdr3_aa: CATSETSGAQRF
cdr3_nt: TGTGCCACCAGTGAAACTAGCGGGGCGCAGAGGTTT